This passage covers 21 T cell receptor beta chains from one sample sequenced in a study of CD8 T cells in Susac syndrome (dated 2019 in TCRdb). The library was obtained by the immunoSEQ multiplex PCR assay. RNA was extracted with the RNeasy kit and roughly 0.5 to 1 ug was reverse transcribed using random hexamers. The public reads were quality trimmed at Q25 with fastp and then assembled into clones with MiXCR by TCRdb, keeping productive beta chains. Records with the same CDR3 protein are collapsed into one entry carrying the most frequent genes and DNA. The sample profile shows around 160,000 distinct CDR3 sequences; about 95% of them were found once. Roughly 0.15% of the sample is held by the ten biggest clonotypes. Sequencing was carried out using CD4+ T cells from PBMCs. The source is a human donor in good health.

This chain joins TRBV5-1 and TRBJ2-1; D possibly uses TRBD1 or TRBD2 (5 bases each). The CDR3 extends over 13 amino acids. V lost 6 bases to trimming and J lost 6 bases, with 13 bases between them. Germline V gene data show CDR1 as SGHRS and CDR2 as YFSETQ. The CDR3 DNA reads as TGCGCCAGCACCCTAAATGGGGGCAATGAGCAGTTCTTC. Protein: CASTLNGGNEQFF.

V usage is TRBV20-1 and J usage is TRBJ2-7; perhaps D is TRBD1 or TRBD2 (5 bases each). V was cut by 6 bases and J by 7 bases, with 22 bases left in between. The CDR3 has 14 amino acids. The germline V gene has CDR1 DFQATT and CDR2 SNEGSKA (reference sequence). Written as DNA, the CDR3 is TGCAGTGCCAGATGGGGGACCGGAGTAGGAGAGCAGTACTTC. Translated: CSARWGTGVGEQYF.

The genes are TRBV23-1 and TRBJ1-5, with TRBD1 matching over 7 bases. TRBV23-1 is an ORF; its function is uncertain. This CDR3 has 14 amino acids. V lost 7 bases, J lost 4 bases, and 7 bases stayed unmatched. CDR3 bases: TGCGCCAGCATCCGGGACAGAGCGAATCAGCCCCAGCATTTT. Its translation is CASIRDRANQPQHF.

The chain couples TRBV3-1 to TRBJ2-2, with 8 bases that match TRBD1. CDR1 is LGHDT, CDR2 YNNKEL, per germline (reference sequence). CDR3 length: 13 residues. V shed 4 bases and J 12 bases; nucleotides not matched to a gene: 7. Here the CDR3 reads CASSPLGTGQLFF. CDR3 coding DNA: TGTGCCAGCAGCCCCTTAGGGACAGGCCAGCTGTTTTTT.

V and J are TRBV6-5 and TRBJ1-1; 12 nucleotides align to TRBD1. V shed 3 bases, J shed 6 bases, and the junction held 14 bases outside the gene matches. Germline V gene sequence: CDR1 MNHEY, CDR2 SVGAGI. This CDR3 contains 18 residues. This chain's CDR3 is CASSYPRDRGQRGAEAFF. The DNA of the CDR3 is TGTGCCAGCAGTTATCCCCGGGACAGGGGGCAGCGGGGCGCTGAAGCTTTCTTT.

The chain employs TRBV18 and TRBJ2-6; D possibly corresponds to TRBD1 (5 bases). The CDR3 totals 15 residues. Germline V gives CDR1 KGHSH, CDR2 LQKENI. V shed 0 bases and J shed 3 bases, with 6 bases lying between them. The CDR3 here is CASSPPQGGANVLTF. As DNA, the CDR3 is TGTGCCAGCTCACCACCGCAGGGTGGGGCCAACGTCCTGACTTTC.

V usage is TRBV24-1 and J usage is TRBJ2-5, with TRBD2 matching over 13 bases. The CDR3 is made up of 15 amino acids. Germline V CDR1 and CDR2: KGHDR, SFDVKD. V was pared by 3 bases and J by 5 bases, with 2 bases of the junction left unmatched. The CDR3 protein is CATSDLGLAGETQYF. The CDR3 DNA reads as TGTGCCACCAGTGATCTGGGACTAGCGGGGGAGACCCAGTACTTC.

The rearrangement joins TRBV20-1 to TRBJ2-7; D not resolved. Trimming stripped 3 bases from V and 2 bases from J, with 8 bases between. CDR3 length: 12 residues. Germline V gene data show CDR1 as DFQATT and CDR2 as SNEGSKA (reference sequence). CDR3 sequence (DNA): TGCAGTGCTAGTACAGTAGCCTACGAGCAGTACTTC. It specifies CSASTVAYEQYF.

The chain employs TRBV7-8 and TRBJ2-1; the D gene is possibly TRBD1 (6 bases). The CDR3 is 14 amino acids. The V gene's germline CDR1 is SGHVS and CDR2 FQNEAQ. Deletions cut 5 bases from V and 9 bases from J, with 17 bases between. The chain's CDR3 is CASSGTGQSSEQFF. Written as DNA, the CDR3 is TGTGCCAGCAGCGGAACAGGGCAGTCCAGTGAGCAGTTCTTC.

The chain carries TRBV20-1 and TRBJ2-7, with TRBD1 matching over 8 bases. The germline CDR1 and CDR2 sequences are DFQATT and SNEGSKA (reference sequence). V shed 4 bases, J shed 7 bases, and the junction held 9 bases outside the gene matches. The CDR3 runs to 13 residues. DNA of the CDR3: TGCAGTGCTACTCACGGACAGGGCGGAGAGCAGTACTTC. Protein product: CSATHGQGGEQYF.

This clonotype was counted once. The chain joins TRBV29-1 to TRBJ2-5, with TRBD2 matching 11 bases. The germline V gene encodes CDR1 SQVTM and CDR2 ANQGSEA. V was pared by 4 bases and J by 5 bases, with 3 bases of the junction left unmatched. This CDR3 comprises 13 residues. CDR3 protein: CSVVWTSGETQYF. CDR3 coding DNA: TGCAGCGTTGTTTGGACTAGCGGGGAGACCCAGTACTTC.

The rearrangement joins TRBV5-1 to TRBJ1-2; TRBD1 is a possible D gene (6 bases). Germline V gives CDR1 SGHRS, CDR2 YFSETQ. The CDR3 consists of 15 residues. The V gene lost 3 bases and the J gene lost 0 bases, with 12 bases spanning the gap. CDR3 residues: CASSSRDTANYGYTF. The CDR3 DNA reads TGCGCCAGCAGCTCGCGGGACACAGCTAACTATGGCTACACCTTC.

The V call is TRBV12-3 or TRBV12-4, the J call TRBJ1-1; tentative D call: TRBD1 (6 bases). V was cut by 5 bases and J by 1 base, with 11 bases left in between. The CDR3 extends over 14 amino acids. DNA of the CDR3: TGTGCCAGCAGTAACACAGGGCCGAACACTGAAGCTTTCTTT. Translated: CASSNTGPNTEAFF.

The V gene is TRBV20-1, the J gene TRBJ1-2; maybe TRBD1 (6 bases). V was trimmed by 6 bases and J by 4 bases, leaving 9 bases between them. The CDR3 totals 11 residues. In germline, CDR1 is DFQATT, CDR2 SNEGSKA (reference sequence). In nucleotides, the CDR3 is TGCAGTGCACCACAGGGCTATGGCTACACCTTC. Protein product: CSAPQGYGYTF.

V gene TRBV30 combines with J gene TRBJ2-5; no firm D call. From germline, CDR1 is GTSNPN and CDR2 SVGIG (reference sequence). This CDR3 is 13 amino acids long. Trimming stripped 2 bases from V and 1 base from J, with 8 bases between. CDR3 protein: CAWSRSFQETQYF. The CDR3 DNA reads TGTGCCTGGAGTAGAAGTTTCCAAGAGACCCAGTACTTC.

This clonotype has only one observation. This sequence joins TRBV5-4 and TRBJ2-7; 8 nucleotides align to TRBD1. CDR3 size: 15 residues. The V segment lost 4 bases and the J segment 1 base; nucleotides outside the gene matches: 7. The germline CDR1 and CDR2 sequences are SGHNT and YYREEE (reference sequence). CDR3 sequence: CASSVGQVQSYEQYF. The CDR3 nucleotides are TGTGCCAGCAGCGTGGGACAGGTGCAATCCTACGAGCAGTACTTC.

The chain uses TRBV14 and TRBJ2-3, with D hard to call. Germline CDR1 reads SGHDN; CDR2 reads FVKESK. Between the trimmed V and J ends, which lost 1 base and 2 bases, there was a span of 10 bases. This CDR3 contains 15 residues. DNA of the CDR3: TGTGCCAGCAGCCAAGGGCCCCTCATCACAGATACGCAGTATTTT. It is translated as CASSQGPLITDTQYF.

The rearrangement uses TRBV3-1 and TRBJ2-7; D unclear. The germline gives CDR1 LGHDT, CDR2 YNNKEL (reference sequence). Trimming cost V 1 base and J 6 bases, with 7 bases left between them. The CDR3 covers 12 residues. The CDR3, as DNA: TGTGCCAGCAGCCAAGTAGGGCTCGAGCAGTACTTC. It codes for CASSQVGLEQYF.

This chain connects TRBV20-1 to TRBJ2-5; D is perhaps TRBD2 (5 bases). V gave up 3 bases and J gave up 1 base, with 9 bases separating them. Germline assignment: CDR1 DFQATT and CDR2 SNEGSKA (reference sequence). The CDR3 is made up of 13 amino acids. The CDR3: CSARGSGQETQYF. DNA of the CDR3: TGCAGTGCTAGGGGCAGCGGCCAAGAGACCCAGTACTTC.

This rearrangement joins TRBV12-3 or TRBV12-4 to TRBJ1-6; D might be TRBD1 (6 bases). This CDR3 has 13 residues. Trimming took off 4 bases at V and 10 bases at J, with 11 bases between the two ends. The DNA for the CDR3 is TGTGCCAGCAGTTACAGGGTTGGCTCACCCCTCCACTTT. It is translated as CASSYRVGSPLHF.

In its sample, this clonotype was seen once. This rearrangement joins TRBV29-1 to TRBJ1-1, with D unclear. Germline CDR1 reads SQVTM; CDR2 reads ANQGSEA. V dropped 6 bases and J dropped 6 bases, with 11 bases sitting between them. This CDR3 has 11 residues. In nucleotides, the CDR3 is TGCAGCGTCGGCACACGGTCTGAAGCTTTCTTT. This encodes CSVGTRSEAFF.